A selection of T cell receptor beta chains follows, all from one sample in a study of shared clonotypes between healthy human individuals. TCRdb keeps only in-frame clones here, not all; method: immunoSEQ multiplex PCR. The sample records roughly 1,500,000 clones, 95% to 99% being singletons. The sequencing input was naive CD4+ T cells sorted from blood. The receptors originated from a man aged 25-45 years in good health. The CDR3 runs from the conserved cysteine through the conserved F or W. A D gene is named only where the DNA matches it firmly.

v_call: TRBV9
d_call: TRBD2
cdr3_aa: CASSHRLAGASGELFF

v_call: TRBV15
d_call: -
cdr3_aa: CATSRDLTTRNSYEQYF

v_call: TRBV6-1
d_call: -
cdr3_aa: CASSWGYGYTF

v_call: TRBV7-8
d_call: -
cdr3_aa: CASSAVEGAYEQYF

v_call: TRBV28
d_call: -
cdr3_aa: CASTISKDRMYGYTF

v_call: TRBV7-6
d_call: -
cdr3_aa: CASSLGSGAGETQYF

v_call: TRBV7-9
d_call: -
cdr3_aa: CASSFPGGTEEHEQYF

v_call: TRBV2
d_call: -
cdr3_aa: CASSEAVVAAFF

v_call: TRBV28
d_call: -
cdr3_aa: CASRQTGPNQPQHF

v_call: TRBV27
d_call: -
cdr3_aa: CASSSAGVQTQYF

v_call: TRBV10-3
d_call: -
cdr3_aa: CAISELAVQFF

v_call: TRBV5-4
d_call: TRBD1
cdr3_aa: CASSPGQTNTGELFF

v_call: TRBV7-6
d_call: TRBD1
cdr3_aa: CASSLETGIYEQYF

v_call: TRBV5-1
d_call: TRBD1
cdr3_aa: CASSLEPGQGTNEQFF

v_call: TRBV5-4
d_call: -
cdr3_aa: CASTLGLGGSNEQFF

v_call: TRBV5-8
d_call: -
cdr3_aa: CASSLAGPYEQYF

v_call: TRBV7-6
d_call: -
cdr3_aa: CASSLVGSSYEQYF

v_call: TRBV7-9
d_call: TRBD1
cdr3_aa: CASSLGTGGAIYEQYF

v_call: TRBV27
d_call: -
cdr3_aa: CASSFPESTDTQYF

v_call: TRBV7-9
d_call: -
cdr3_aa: CASIRGAEPFRSGNTIYF

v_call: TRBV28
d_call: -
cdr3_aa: CASKMDSQETQYF

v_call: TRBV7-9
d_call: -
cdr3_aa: CASSHPGRGGRGSYEQYF

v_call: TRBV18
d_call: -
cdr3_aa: CASSPASTDTQYF

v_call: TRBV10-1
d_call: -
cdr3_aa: CASIGRINYNEQFF

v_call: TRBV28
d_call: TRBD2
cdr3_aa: CASTLGAAGGPMQFF

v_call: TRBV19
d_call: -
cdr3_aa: CASSIGVGKQQFF

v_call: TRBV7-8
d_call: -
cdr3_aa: CASSTSPTAGVSNQPQHF

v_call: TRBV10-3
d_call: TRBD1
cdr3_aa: CASGDRALFF

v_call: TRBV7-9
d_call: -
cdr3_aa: CAYGVRGFGYTF

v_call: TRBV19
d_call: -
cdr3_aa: CASRGRGAYEQYF

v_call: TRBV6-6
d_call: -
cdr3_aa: CASSYDISYNEQFF

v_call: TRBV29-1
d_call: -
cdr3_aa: CSVGYGANSNQPQHF

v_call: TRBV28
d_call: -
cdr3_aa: CASSSGDTDTQYF

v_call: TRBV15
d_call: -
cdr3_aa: CATSRLAGVGETQYF

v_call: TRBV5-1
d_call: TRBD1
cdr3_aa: CASSPNRQGFSGNTIYF

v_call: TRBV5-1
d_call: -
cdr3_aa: CASSLALSGSTDTQYF

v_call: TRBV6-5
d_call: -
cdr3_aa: CASRTAPRYEQYF

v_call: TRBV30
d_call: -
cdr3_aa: CALGSGELFF

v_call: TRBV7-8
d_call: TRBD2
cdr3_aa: CASSARLAGLGETQYF